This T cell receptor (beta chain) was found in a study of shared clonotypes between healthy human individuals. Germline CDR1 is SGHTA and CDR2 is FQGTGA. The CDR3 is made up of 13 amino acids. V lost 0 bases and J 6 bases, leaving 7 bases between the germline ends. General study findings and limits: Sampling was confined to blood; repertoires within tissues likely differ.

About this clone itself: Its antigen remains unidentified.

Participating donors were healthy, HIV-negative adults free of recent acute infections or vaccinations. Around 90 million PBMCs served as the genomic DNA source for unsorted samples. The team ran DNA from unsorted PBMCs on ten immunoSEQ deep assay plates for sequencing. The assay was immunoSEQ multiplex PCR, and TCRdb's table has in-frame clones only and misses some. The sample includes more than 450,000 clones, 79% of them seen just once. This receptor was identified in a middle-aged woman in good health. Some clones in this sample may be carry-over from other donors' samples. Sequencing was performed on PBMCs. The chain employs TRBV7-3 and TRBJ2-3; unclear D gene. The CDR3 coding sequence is TGTGCCAGCAGCTTAACCCCCGACGATACGCAGTATTTT. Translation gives CASSLTPDDTQYF.